This entry lists 25 T cell receptor beta chains sequenced from one sample in a study of cytotoxic CD8 clonotypes in ibrutinib-treated CLL. Assay: immunoSEQ multiplex PCR; the TCRdb copy retains only in-frame clones and omits some. In the table there are fewer than 90,000 clones, 85% to 90% of which are singletons. The input for sequencing was PBMCs, taken before ibrutinib treatment. These receptors originate from a human donor with chronic lymphocytic leukemia.

The chain links TRBV18 to TRBJ1-3, with TRBD1 matching over 7 bases. The germline CDR1 and CDR2 sequences are KGHSH and LQKENI. This CDR3 contains 14 residues. The V gene end was trimmed by 3 bases and the J gene end by 4 bases; junction bases not matched to a gene: 3. CDR3 sequence reads: CASSPTGFGNTIYF. CDR3 in DNA: TGTGCCAGCTCACCGACAGGGTTCGGAAACACCATATATTTT.

The sample holds one count of this clone. The chain has TRBV29-1 and TRBJ1-2, with TRBD1 matching 9 bases. CDR1 is SQVTM, CDR2 ANQGSEA, per germline. The CDR3 sequence is 13 residues long. The trim removed 5 bases at V and 8 bases at J, leaving 9 bases unmatched. CDR3 loop: CSVWTGTGNGYTF. The CDR3, as DNA: TGCAGCGTTTGGACCGGGACAGGGAACGGCTACACCTTC.

The chain combines TRBV5-1 with TRBJ1-1, with D unresolved. Per the germline V gene, CDR1 is SGHRS and CDR2 is YFSETQ. With 1 base removed from V and 5 bases from J, the gap between germline ends came to 12 bases. The length of the CDR3 is 14 residues. The CDR3 nucleotides are TGCGCCAGCAGCTTGATAGGGCTTTTGACTGAAGCTTTCTTT. This codes for CASSLIGLLTEAFF. The full variable domain, with the rest looked up from reference TRBV5-1 and TRBJ1-1, is KAGVTQTPRYLIKTRGQQVTLSCSPISGHRSVSWYQQTPGQGLQFLFEYFSETQRNKGNFPGRFSGRQFSNSRSEMNVSTLELGDSALYLCASSLIGLLTEAFFGQGTRLTVV.

The chain combines TRBV5-1 with TRBJ1-4; 9 positions agree with TRBD1. J gave up 5 bases and V 9 bases, and 8 bases lay outside the gene matches. Germline loops: CDR1 SGHRS, CDR2 YFSETQ. The CDR3 is made up of 14 amino acids. CDR3 nucleotides: TGCGCCACTTCCTGGGGACAGGGAAATGAAAAACTGTTTTTT. It specifies CATSWGQGNEKLFF.

The sample holds a few counts of this clone. The rearrangement uses TRBV2 and TRBJ1-4; the match to TRBD1 covers 7 bases. The CDR3 runs 14 residues. V dropped 10 bases and J dropped 6; count of bases not matched to a gene: 11. Germline assignment: CDR1 SNHLY and CDR2 FYNNEI. In DNA, the CDR3 is TGTGCCACCAGCGGGGACAGAGGTTATGAAAAACTGTTTTTT. The encoded protein is CATSGDRGYEKLFF.

The V gene is TRBV7-3, the J gene TRBJ2-7, with 7 bases matching TRBD2. Losses at the gene ends were 1 base for V and 6 bases for J; bases not matched to a gene: 9. This CDR3 has 15 amino acids. Germline CDR1 reads SGHTA; CDR2 reads FQGTGA. CDR3 nucleotide sequence: TGTGCCAGCAGCTTAAACCCGGGGGGAAGAACCGAGCAGTACTTC. Translated, it gives CASSLNPGGRTEQYF.

This clone is labeled medium-sized. This rearrangement joins TRBV5-1 to TRBJ1-1; 8 nucleotides agree with TRBD1. The CDR3 has 15 residues. The germline V gene encodes CDR1 SGHRS and CDR2 YFSETQ. After removal of 4 bases from V and 0 bases from J, the junction contained 5 bases not matched to a gene. This CDR3 reads CASSATGAMNTEAFF. The CDR3 DNA is TGCGCCAGCAGCGCGACAGGGGCGATGAACACTGAAGCTTTCTTT.

The chain links TRBV29-1 to TRBJ2-3; 9 bases line up with TRBD1. The CDR3 is 15 residues long. J gave up 2 bases and V 5 bases, and 8 bases lay outside the gene matches. Per the germline V gene, CDR1 is SQVTM and CDR2 is ANQGSEA. CDR3 protein: CSVIYRGLDTDTQYF. The CDR3, as DNA: TGCAGCGTTATTTACAGGGGGCTGGACACAGATACGCAGTATTTT.

DNA for the CDR3: TGTGCCAGCTCACTTGGACTAGCGGGAACCGAGCAGTACTTC. Residues: CASSLGLAGTEQYF. The rearrangement joins TRBV18 to TRBJ2-7; the match to TRBD2 covers 12 bases. The CDR3 is 14 amino acids. CDR1 and CDR2 (germline): KGHSH, LQKENI. V shed 4 bases, J shed 6 bases, and the junction held 4 bases outside the gene matches.

The sample holds a few counts of this clone. The genes are TRBV5-6 and TRBJ1-4; possibly TRBD1 for D (5 bases). V was cut by 2 bases and J by 5 bases, with 13 bases left in between. The CDR3 is made up of 15 amino acids. CDR1 is SGHDT and CDR2 is YYEEEE in the germline V gene. The CDR3 spells CASSFLTGGNEKLFF. CDR3 nucleotides: TGTGCCAGCAGCTTTCTAACAGGAGGAAATGAAAAACTGTTTTTT.

CDR3 coding DNA: TGTGCCAGCAGCCAAGGTTTATTCTACGAGCAGTACTTC. Translation: CASSQGLFYEQYF. The chain couples TRBV4-2 to TRBJ2-7, with D unresolved. The germline CDR1 and CDR2 sequences are LGHNA and YNFKEQ. V was clipped by 1 base and J by 3 bases, with 7 bases between them. The CDR3 spans 13 residues.

The genes are TRBV9 and TRBJ1-4; D call uncertain. Germline V gene data show CDR1 as SGDLS and CDR2 as YYNGEE. The CDR3 is 16 residues long. Trimming removed 4 bases from V and 6 bases from J, with 19 bases in between. The CDR3 DNA reads as TGTGCCAGCAGCCCGATAGGGAAGTCGGTCGATGAAAAACTGTTTTTT. It specifies CASSPIGKSVDEKLFF.

V and J are TRBV6-1 and TRBJ2-1; weak D call: TRBD2 (6 bases). CDR1 is MNHNS, CDR2 SASEGT, per germline. Trimming took off 4 bases at V and 10 bases at J, with 17 bases between the two ends. The CDR3 length is 14 residues. The CDR3 DNA is TGTGCCAGCAGTGGGAGGGACGGCCCTGGGGAGCAGTTCTTC. Translation gives CASSGRDGPGEQFF.

The chain joins TRBV9 to TRBJ2-7; D might be TRBD2 (5 bases). Germline V lookup: CDR1 SGDLS, CDR2 YYNGEE. This CDR3 is built from 14 residues. The V gene lost 2 bases and the J gene lost 3 bases, with 12 bases spanning the gap. Here the CDR3 DNA reads TGTGCCAGCAGCGTCTCAGCGGAGATCTACGAGCAGTACTTC. This sequence encodes CASSVSAEIYEQYF.

The V call is TRBV7-9, the J call TRBJ2-7; maybe TRBD1 (6 bases). The CDR3 has 14 residues. Germline V CDR1 and CDR2: SEHNR, FQNEAQ (reference sequence). Trimming stripped 1 base from V and 6 bases from J, with 13 bases between. Here the CDR3 reads CASSLGQAFGEQYF. The CDR3 DNA reads as TGTGCCAGCAGCTTAGGACAGGCGTTTGGCGAGCAGTACTTC. Drawing the rest from reference TRBV7-9 and TRBJ2-7, the complete variable domain is DTGVSQNPRHKITKRGQNVTFRCDPISEHNRLYWYRQTLGQGPEFLTYFQNEAQLEKSRLLSDRFSAERPKGSFSTLEIQRTEQGDSAMYLCASSLGQAFGEQYFGPGTRLTVT.

This chain connects TRBV7-8 to TRBJ2-7; 10 bases fit TRBD2. The V segment lost 5 bases and the J segment 4 bases; nucleotides outside the gene matches: 5. The CDR3 is made up of 14 amino acids. From germline, CDR1 is SGHVS and CDR2 FQNEAQ. CDR3 loop: CASSQGLAEYEQYF. The DNA of the CDR3 is TGTGCCAGCAGCCAAGGACTAGCGGAGTACGAGCAGTACTTC.

The chain employs TRBV27 and TRBJ2-4; D tentatively fits TRBD1 or TRBD2 (5 bases each). The CDR3 is made up of 13 amino acids. V was trimmed by 6 bases and J by 16 bases, leaving 22 bases between them. Germline V lookup: CDR1 MNHEY, CDR2 SMNVEV (reference sequence). The CDR3 sequence: CASRTGTSYTYYF. Written as DNA, the CDR3 is TGTGCCAGCAGGACCGGGACCTCCTATACGTATTACTTC.

The chain combines TRBV19 with TRBJ1-5, with D tentatively TRBD1 (6 bases). The V end lost 5 bases, the J end lost 2 bases, and 10 bases lay between the germline ends. Germline CDR1 LNHDA, CDR2 SQIVND (reference sequence). The CDR3 spans 14 residues. This CDR3 reads CASSGGARNQPQHF. In DNA, the CDR3 is TGTGCCAGTAGTGGGGGGGCGCGCAATCAGCCCCAGCATTTT.

The chain links TRBV6-4 to TRBJ2-1; TRBD2 matches at 10 bases. V lost 6 bases and J lost 6; bases outside the gene matches: 8. Looked up from germline, CDR1 is MRHNA and CDR2 is SNTAGT. This CDR3 region has 15 residues. CDR3 residues: CASSVNGLAANEQFF. For the CDR3, the DNA is TGTGCCAGCAGCGTAAATGGACTAGCGGCCAATGAGCAGTTCTTC.

The chain recombines TRBV5-4 with TRBJ1-4, with D maybe TRBD1 (6 bases). Trimming shortened V by 4 bases and J by 7 bases, and 14 bases separated the two germline ends. This CDR3 has 14 residues. Germline CDR1 and CDR2: SGHNT and YYREEE (reference sequence). The CDR3 region has the DNA TGTGCCAGCAGCCAACAGGGTGGGGGTGAAAAACTGTTTTTT. Protein: CASSQQGGGEKLFF. Full variable domain (remainder filled in from reference TRBV5-4 and TRBJ1-4): ETGVTQSPTHLIKTRGQQVTLRCSSQSGHNTVSWYQQALGQGPQFIFQYYREEENGRGNFPPRFSGLQFPNYSSELNVNALELDDSALYLCASSQQGGGEKLFFGSGTQLSVL.

The rearrangement uses TRBV9 and TRBJ2-5, with 13 bases lining up with TRBD2. CDR1 SGDLS and CDR2 YYNGEE come from the germline V gene. The J segment lost 5 bases and the V segment lost 2 bases, leaving 6 bases of the junction unmatched. The CDR3 runs to 16 residues. The CDR3 loop is CASSVGLAGSAETQYF. CDR3 nucleotide sequence: TGTGCCAGCAGCGTGGGACTAGCGGGATCAGCCGAGACCCAGTACTTC. The full variable domain, with the rest looked up from reference TRBV9 and TRBJ2-5, is DSGVTQTPKHLITATGQRVTLRCSPRSGDLSVYWYQQSLDQGLQFLIQYYNGEERAKGNILERFSAQQFPDLHSELNLSSLELGDSALYFCASSVGLAGSAETQYFGPGTRLLVL.

V gene TRBV30 combines with J gene TRBJ1-2; 7 bases agree with TRBD1. Germline V gene data show CDR1 as GTSNPN and CDR2 as SVGIG (reference sequence). The CDR3 length is 13 residues. V was pared by 5 bases and J by 6 bases, with 9 bases of the junction left unmatched. CDR3 DNA sequence: TGTGCCTGGGACACAGGGGCGGGGGATGGCTACACCTTC. It codes for CAWDTGAGDGYTF.

The chain recombines TRBV9 with TRBJ2-1; TRBD2 aligns across 10 bases. The CDR3 contains 17 residues. J lost 6 bases, V lost 4 bases, and 13 bases had no gene match. CDR1 is SGDLS and CDR2 is YYNGEE in the germline V gene. CDR3 loop: CASSMGLAGGLGNEQFF. CDR3 coding DNA: TGTGCCAGCAGCATGGGGTTAGCGGGAGGCCTGGGCAATGAGCAGTTCTTC.

The J gene is TRBJ2-3, the V gene TRBV6-6, with TRBD2 as a possible D gene (6 bases). Per germline, CDR1 MNHNY and CDR2 SVGAGI (reference sequence). Deletions cut 6 bases from V and 0 bases from J, with 16 bases between. The CDR3 runs to 16 residues. The CDR3 DNA reads as TGTGCCAGCAGGGGGATTAGCGGAGAGAGCACAGATACGCAGTATTTT. Its translation is CASRGISGESTDTQYF.

The rearrangement joins TRBV9 to TRBJ2-3, with D possibly being TRBD2 (5 bases). The CDR3 totals 15 residues. CDR1 SGDLS and CDR2 YYNGEE come from the germline V gene. Between the trimmed V and J ends, which lost 0 bases and 3 bases, there was a span of 11 bases. CDR3 residues: CASSVDPGKTDTQYF. The CDR3 DNA reads TGTGCCAGCAGCGTAGATCCCGGGAAGACAGATACGCAGTATTTT.